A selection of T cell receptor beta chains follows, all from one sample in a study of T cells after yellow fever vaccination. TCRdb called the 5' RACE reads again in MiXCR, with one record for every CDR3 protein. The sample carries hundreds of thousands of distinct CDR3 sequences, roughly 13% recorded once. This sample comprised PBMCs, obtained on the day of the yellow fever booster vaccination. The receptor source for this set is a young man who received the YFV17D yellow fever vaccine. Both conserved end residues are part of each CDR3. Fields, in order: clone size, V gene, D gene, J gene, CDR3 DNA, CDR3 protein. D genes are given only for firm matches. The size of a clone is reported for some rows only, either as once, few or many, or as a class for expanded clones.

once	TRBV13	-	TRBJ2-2	TGTGCCAGCGGCTCTCCGACAAACACCGGGGAGCTGTTTTTT	CASGSPTNTGELFF
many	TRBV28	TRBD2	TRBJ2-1	TGTGCCAACTCAGTGGCGGGAGGGTCCTACAATGAGCAGTTCTTC	CANSVAGGSYNEQFF
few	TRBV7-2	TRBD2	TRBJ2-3	TGTGCCAGCAGCTTAGCGGGAGGGCCCCCCGATACGCAGTATTTT	CASSLAGGPPDTQYF
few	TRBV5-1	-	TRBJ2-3	TGCGCCAGCAGCTTAAACCTCCCGGTGCAGTATTTT	CASSLNLPVQYF
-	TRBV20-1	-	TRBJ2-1	TGCAGTGCGTGGGGGGGACAGCCCTACAATGAGCAGTTCTTC	CSAWGGQPYNEQFF
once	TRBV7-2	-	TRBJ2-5	TGTGCCAGCAGCTTGGGGTTAATGGAAGAGACCCAGTACTTC	CASSLGLMEETQYF
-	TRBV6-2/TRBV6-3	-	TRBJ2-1	TGTGCCATCCGACGGGACCTCTACAATGAGCAGTTCTTC	CAIRRDLYNEQFF
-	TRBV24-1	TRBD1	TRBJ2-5	TGTGCCACCAGTGACTCCGGGACAGGGGATCGAGAGACCCAGTACTTC	CATSDSGTGDRETQYF
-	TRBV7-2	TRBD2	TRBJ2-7	TGTGCCAGCAGCCCACCTACTAGCGGGAGGGCGCGGCAGTACTTC	CASSPPTSGRARQYF
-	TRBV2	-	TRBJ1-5	TGTGCCAGCGCAGACGAAAATGGCAATCAGCCCCAGCATTTT	CASADENGNQPQHF
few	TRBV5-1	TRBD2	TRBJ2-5	TGCGCCAGCAGACTGACTAGCGGGAGCGAGACCCAGTACTTC	CASRLTSGSETQYF
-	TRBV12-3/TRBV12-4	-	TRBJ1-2	TGTGCCAGCAGTTTTGGTCGGGATACTGGCTACACCTTC	CASSFGRDTGYTF
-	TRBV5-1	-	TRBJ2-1	TGCGCCAGCAGCTTGAAGAGAGGCTCCTACAATGAGCAGTTCTTC	CASSLKRGSYNEQFF
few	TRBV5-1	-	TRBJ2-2	TGCGCCAGCAGCTTCGCGCGGGGTGGTTACACCGGGGAGCTGTTTTTT	CASSFARGGYTGELFF